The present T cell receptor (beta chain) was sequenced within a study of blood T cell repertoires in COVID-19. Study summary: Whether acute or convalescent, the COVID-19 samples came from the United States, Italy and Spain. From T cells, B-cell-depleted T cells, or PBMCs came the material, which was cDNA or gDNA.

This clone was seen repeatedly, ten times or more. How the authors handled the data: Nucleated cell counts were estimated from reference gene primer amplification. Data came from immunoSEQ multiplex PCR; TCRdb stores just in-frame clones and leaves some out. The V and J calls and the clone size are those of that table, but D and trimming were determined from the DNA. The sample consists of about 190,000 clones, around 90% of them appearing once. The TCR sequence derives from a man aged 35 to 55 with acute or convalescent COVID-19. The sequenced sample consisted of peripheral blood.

For the CDR3, the DNA is TGTGCCAGCAGCGCCGGGAGCGGTGAAAAACTGTTTTTT. This codes for CASSAGSGEKLFF. V usage is TRBV7-2 and J usage is TRBJ1-4; no definite D call. This CDR3 spans 13 amino acids. From germline, CDR1 is SGHTA and CDR2 FQGNSA. V lost 5 bases, J lost 7 bases, and 11 bases lay in between.